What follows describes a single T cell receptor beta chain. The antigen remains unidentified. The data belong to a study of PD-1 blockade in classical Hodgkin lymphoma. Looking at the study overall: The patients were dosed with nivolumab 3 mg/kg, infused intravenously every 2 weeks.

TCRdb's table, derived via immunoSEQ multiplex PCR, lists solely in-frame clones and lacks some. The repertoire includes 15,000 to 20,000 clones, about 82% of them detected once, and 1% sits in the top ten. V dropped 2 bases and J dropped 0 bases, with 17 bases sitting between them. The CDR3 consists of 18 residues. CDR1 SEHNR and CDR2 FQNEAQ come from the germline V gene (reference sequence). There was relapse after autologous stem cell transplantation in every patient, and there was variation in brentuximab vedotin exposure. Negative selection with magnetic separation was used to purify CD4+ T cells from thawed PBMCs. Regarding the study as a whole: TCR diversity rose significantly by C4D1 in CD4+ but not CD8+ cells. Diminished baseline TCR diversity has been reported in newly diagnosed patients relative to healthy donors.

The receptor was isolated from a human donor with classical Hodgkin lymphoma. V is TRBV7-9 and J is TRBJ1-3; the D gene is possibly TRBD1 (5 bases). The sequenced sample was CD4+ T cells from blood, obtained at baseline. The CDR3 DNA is TGTGCCAGCAGCTTACTAGGTGGACAATCCTTCTCTGGAAACACCATATATTTT. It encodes CASSLLGGQSFSGNTIYF. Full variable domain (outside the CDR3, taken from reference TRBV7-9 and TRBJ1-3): DTGVSQNPRHKITKRGQNVTFRCDPISEHNRLYWYRQTLGQGPEFLTYFQNEAQLEKSRLLSDRFSAERPKGSFSTLEIQRTEQGDSAMYLCASSLLGGQSFSGNTIYFGEGSWLTVV.